This TCR beta chain was obtained from a study of blood T cell repertoires in COVID-19. Study-wide background: Sample material is recorded as cDNA or gDNA derived from T cells, B-cell-depleted T cells, or PBMCs.

The CDR3 totals 13 residues. The germline V gene encodes CDR1 MNHNY and CDR2 SVGAGI (reference sequence). Trimming stripped 7 bases from V and 6 bases from J, with 13 bases between. Method: immunoSEQ multiplex PCR; TCRdb's copy keeps in-frame clones and lacks some. The sample lists under 200,000 clones, about 85% occurring once. The rearrangement uses TRBV6-6 and TRBJ1-5; D is uncertain. The sequencing sample was made of peripheral blood. This clonotype originated in a young man with acute or convalescent COVID-19. The CDR3 sequence: CASTNPGSQPQHF. In DNA form, the CDR3 reads TGTGCCAGCACTAACCCGGGTTCTCAGCCCCAGCATTTT.